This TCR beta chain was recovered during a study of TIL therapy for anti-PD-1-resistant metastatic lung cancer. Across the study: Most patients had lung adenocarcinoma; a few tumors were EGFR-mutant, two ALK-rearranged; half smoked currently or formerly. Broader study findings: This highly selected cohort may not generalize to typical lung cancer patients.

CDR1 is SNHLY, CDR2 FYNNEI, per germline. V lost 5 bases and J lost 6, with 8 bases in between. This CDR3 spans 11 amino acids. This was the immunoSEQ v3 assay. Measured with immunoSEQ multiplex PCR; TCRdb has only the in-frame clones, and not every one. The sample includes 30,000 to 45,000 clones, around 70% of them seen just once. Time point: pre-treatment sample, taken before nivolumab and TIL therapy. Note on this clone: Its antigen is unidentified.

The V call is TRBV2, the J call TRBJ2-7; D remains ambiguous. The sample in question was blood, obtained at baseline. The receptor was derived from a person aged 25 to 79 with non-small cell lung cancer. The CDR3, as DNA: TGTGCCAGCAGTCCGCGGAGCGAGCAGTACTTC. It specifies CASSPRSEQYF.